The rows below give T cell receptor beta chains drawn from one sample of a study of blood T cell repertoires in COVID-19. Measured with immunoSEQ multiplex PCR; TCRdb has only the in-frame clones, and not every one. The sample has a few hundred thousand clones, about 82% seen once. Input material: peripheral blood. These receptors were collected from an elderly man with acute or convalescent COVID-19. Each CDR3 is given with its conserved first and last residue. The D gene is left open where the match is weak. The size field is filled for only some rows; it gives once, few, many or a size class.

V gene,D gene,J gene,clone size,CDR3 DNA,CDR3 protein
TRBV3-1/TRBV3-2,TRBD2,TRBJ2-1,.,TGTGCCAGCAGCCAGGCCGGGACTAGCGGATCCAATGAGCAGTTCTTC,CASSQAGTSGSNEQFF
TRBV19,.,TRBJ2-2,.,TGTGCCAGTAGTCGGAAGGGGTCGACCGGGGAGCTGTTTTTT,CASSRKGSTGELFF
TRBV6-2/TRBV6-3,TRBD2,TRBJ2-5,.,TGTGCCAGCAGTTACTCGAAACTAGCGGGGGCCGGAGAGACCCAGTACTTC,CASSYSKLAGAGETQYF
TRBV6-6,.,TRBJ2-7,.,TGTGCCAGCACCTTTGGGGGCGTCGACGAGCAGTACTTC,CASTFGGVDEQYF
TRBV11-2,TRBD1,TRBJ1-5,.,TGTGCCAGCAGCTTACAGGGGGTGAGTCAGCCCCAGCATTTT,CASSLQGVSQPQHF
TRBV7-2,TRBD1,TRBJ1-1,.,TGTGCCAGCAGCTCCCGGACAGGGGACGCTTTCTTT,CASSSRTGDAFF
TRBV11-2,.,TRBJ1-5,.,TGTGCCAGCAGCTTAGAGGGGGCTGGCAATCAGCCCCAGCATTTT,CASSLEGAGNQPQHF
TRBV2,.,TRBJ1-2,few,TGTGCCAGCATTCTCGGGGAGGGGATCAACTATGGCTACACCTTC,CASILGEGINYGYTF
TRBV11-3,.,TRBJ2-1,.,TGTGCCAGCAGCCGGACGGGGACTCCGCCTCATGAGCAGTTCTTC,CASSRTGTPPHEQFF
TRBV3-1/TRBV3-2,.,TRBJ1-2,.,TGTGCCAGCAGCCAACCAGGGTTTGACTATGGCTACACCTTC,CASSQPGFDYGYTF
TRBV12-3/TRBV12-4,TRBD1,TRBJ2-7,.,TGTGCCAGCAGCGCCGGGACAGTAAGCGAGCAGTACTTC,CASSAGTVSEQYF
TRBV6-2/TRBV6-3,TRBD2,TRBJ2-3,.,TGTGCCAGCAGCCCCTCGGGGGGTTCGGGAACAGATACGCAGTATTTT,CASSPSGGSGTDTQYF
TRBV6-2/TRBV6-3,.,TRBJ1-2,.,TGTGCCAGCAGTATCCGCGGAGATCGGTATGGCTACACCTTC,CASSIRGDRYGYTF
TRBV5-6,TRBD1,TRBJ2-3,.,TGTGCCAGCAGCTTCTCCGACAGGGCACCCACAGATACGCAGTATTTT,CASSFSDRAPTDTQYF
TRBV7-2,.,TRBJ1-6,.,TGTGCCAGCAGCTCGACGTCTGGGGCGCGAAGATATTCACCCCTCCACTTT,CASSSTSGARRYSPLHF
TRBV7-9,TRBD2,TRBJ2-5,once,TGTGCCAGCAGCTTAAGGCTAGCGGGAGAGGGTCAAGAGACCCAGTACTTC,CASSLRLAGEGQETQYF